In this sample, the clone carrying this T cell receptor beta chain is medium-sized. Its antigen is currently unknown. This record belongs to a study of circulating CD8 cells and anti-PD-1 response in melanoma. The study's findings and limits: Patients included both untreated and previously treated individuals. TIGIT repertoires were least diverse, DNEG repertoires most diverse. Subset repertoires were largely private at M1, with under 8% shared. Tumor reactivity was tested by peptide assays on expanded sorted subsets.

Live CD3+CD8+TCRalphabeta+ cells were sorted into four subsets by PD-1 and/or TIGIT. The QIAseq Immune Repertoire TCR panel built the libraries from around 15 ng of total RNA. TCRdb re-derived calls from the reads in MiXCR, one entry per CDR3 protein. The repertoire holds roughly 1,000 distinct CDR3 sequences, roughly 6.6% seen once, with over 15% in the top ten. This sequence originates from a human donor with melanoma. The sequenced sample was CD8+ T cells from PBMCs, obtained at baseline or after one month of anti-PD-1 therapy (not recorded which).

This CDR3 reads CASSLYHRQGNYEQYF. The CDR3 DNA follows: TGTGCCAGCAGTTTATACCATCGACAGGGAAACTACGAGCAGTACTTC. The V gene is TRBV27, the J gene TRBJ2-7, with 7 bases that match TRBD1. Germline CDR1 is MNHEY and CDR2 is SMNVEV (reference sequence). Unmatched junction bases numbered 9, after V lost 1 base and J lost 3 bases. This CDR3 has 16 amino acids.